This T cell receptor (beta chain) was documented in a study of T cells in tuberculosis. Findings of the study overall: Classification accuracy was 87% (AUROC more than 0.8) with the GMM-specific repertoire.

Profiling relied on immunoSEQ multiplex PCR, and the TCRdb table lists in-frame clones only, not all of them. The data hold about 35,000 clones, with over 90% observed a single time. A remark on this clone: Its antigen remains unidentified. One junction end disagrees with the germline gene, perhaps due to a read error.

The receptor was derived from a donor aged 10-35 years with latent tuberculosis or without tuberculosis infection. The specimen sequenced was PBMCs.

The CDR3 protein is CASSFSGGVIF. The DNA for the CDR3 is TGTGCCAGCAGCTTTTCCGGGGGTGTTATCTTC. V usage is TRBV7-6 and J usage is TRBJ2-1; maybe TRBD2 (6 bases). There are 11 residues in the CDR3. Germline CDR1 reads SGHVS; CDR2 reads FNYEAQ.